This entry concerns a single TCR beta chain. Its antigen remains unidentified. The germline CDR1 and CDR2 sequences are SGHTA and FQGTGA. The V end was cut by 2 bases, the J end by 0 bases, with 8 bases between. The CDR3 runs to 15 residues. The data originate from a study of shared clonotypes between healthy human individuals. Study observations and caveats: Only blood was sampled; tissue repertoires likely differ.

Assay: immunoSEQ multiplex PCR; the TCRdb copy retains only in-frame clones and omits some. The data show a few million clones, 90% to 96% seen once. Material: naive CD4+ T cells sorted from blood. Described subset: CD45RA+ positively selected. The clonotype originates from a man aged 18 to 35 in good health. The chain recombines TRBV7-3 with TRBJ2-1; D is unclear. The CDR3 DNA is TGTGCCAGCAGCTTAGCAGAGAGCTCCTACAATGAGCAGTTCTTC. It yields the protein CASSLAESSYNEQFF.